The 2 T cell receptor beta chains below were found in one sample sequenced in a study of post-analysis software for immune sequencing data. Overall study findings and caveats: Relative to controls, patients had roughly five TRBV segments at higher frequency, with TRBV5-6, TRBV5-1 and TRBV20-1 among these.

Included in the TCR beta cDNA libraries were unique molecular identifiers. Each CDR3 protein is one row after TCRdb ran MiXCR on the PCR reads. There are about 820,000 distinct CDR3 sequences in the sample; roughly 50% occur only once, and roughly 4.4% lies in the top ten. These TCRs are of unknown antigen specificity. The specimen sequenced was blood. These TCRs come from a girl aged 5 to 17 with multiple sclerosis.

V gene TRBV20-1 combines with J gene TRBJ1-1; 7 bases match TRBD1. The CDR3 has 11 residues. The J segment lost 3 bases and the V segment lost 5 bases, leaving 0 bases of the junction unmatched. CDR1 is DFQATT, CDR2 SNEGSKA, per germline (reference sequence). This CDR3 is CSAGTDTEAFF. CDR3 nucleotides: TGCAGTGCTGGGACAGACACTGAAGCTTTCTTT.

CDR3 sequence: CSTEGILAAYNEQFF. The CDR3 DNA reads as TGCAGCACTGAGGGTATCCTAGCCGCCTACAATGAGCAGTTCTTC. The V call is TRBV29-1, the J call TRBJ2-1; the D gene is possibly TRBD2 (5 bases). The CDR3 sequence is 15 residues long. The V and J ends lost 8 bases and 2 bases respectively, with 19 bases between them. Germline values: CDR1 SQVTM, CDR2 ANQGSEA.